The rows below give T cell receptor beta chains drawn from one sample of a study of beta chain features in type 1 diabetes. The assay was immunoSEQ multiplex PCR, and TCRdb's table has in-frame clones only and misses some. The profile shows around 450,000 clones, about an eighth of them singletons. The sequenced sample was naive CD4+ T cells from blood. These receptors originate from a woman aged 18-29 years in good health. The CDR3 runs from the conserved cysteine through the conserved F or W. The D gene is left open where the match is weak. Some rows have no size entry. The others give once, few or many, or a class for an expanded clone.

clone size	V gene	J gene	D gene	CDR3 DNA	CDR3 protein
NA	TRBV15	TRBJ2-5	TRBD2	TGTGCCACCAGCCGGGGGGGCGTGGAGACCCAGTACTTC	CATSRGGVETQYF
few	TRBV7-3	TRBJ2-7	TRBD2	TGTGCCAGCAGCTTATCGGGAGGGTACGAGCAGTACTTC	CASSLSGGYEQYF
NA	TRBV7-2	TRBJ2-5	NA	TGTGCCAGCAGCTTAGAGTGGACCCAGTACTTC	CASSLEWTQYF
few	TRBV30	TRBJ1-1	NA	TGTGCCTGGAGTCTTCAGGCGAACACTGAAGCTTTCTTT	CAWSLQANTEAFF
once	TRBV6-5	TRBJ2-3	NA	TGTGCCAGCAGTTACTCCTCCGGCCTACTTACGCAGTATTTT	CASSYSSGLLTQYF
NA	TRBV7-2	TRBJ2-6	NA	TGTGCCAGCAGCCCCCCGAGCTCAGGGGCCAACGTCCTGACTTTC	CASSPPSSGANVLTF
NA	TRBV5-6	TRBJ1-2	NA	TGTGCCAGCAGGCTCCGTCGGACCGTCGATATCTATGGCTACACCTTC	CASRLRRTVDIYGYTF
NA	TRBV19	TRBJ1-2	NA	TGTGCCAGTAGTATCGGCGGCAGCTATGGCTACACCTTC	CASSIGGSYGYTF
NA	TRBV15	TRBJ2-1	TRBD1	TGTGCCACCAGCAAAGCTTCCGGGACAGCGGTTTACAATGAGCAGTTCTTC	CATSKASGTAVYNEQFF
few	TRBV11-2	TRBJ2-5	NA	TGTGCCAGCAACCGAAGGGGCCGGGAGACCCAGTACTTC	CASNRRGRETQYF
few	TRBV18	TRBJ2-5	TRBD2	TGTGCCAGCTCACGACTAGCGGAGGCACAAGAGACCCAGTACTTC	CASSRLAEAQETQYF
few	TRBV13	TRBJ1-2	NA	TGTGCCAGCAGCTTAGTCCGGGACCCTCGGCTGGGGTATGGCTACACCTTC	CASSLVRDPRLGYGYTF
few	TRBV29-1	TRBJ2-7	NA	TGCAGCGCGAGGGGCGGGATCAGGGGCGAGCAGTACTTC	CSARGGIRGEQYF
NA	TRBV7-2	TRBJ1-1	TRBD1	TGTGCCAGCAGCTTAGCAGGGACAGCTAACACTGAAGCTTTCTTT	CASSLAGTANTEAFF
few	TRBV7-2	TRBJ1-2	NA	TGTGCCAGCAGCTTATTCAGGGATGGCTACACCTTC	CASSLFRDGYTF
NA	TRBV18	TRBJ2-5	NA	TGTGCCAGCTCACCGGGATCAGAGACCCAGTACTTC	CASSPGSETQYF
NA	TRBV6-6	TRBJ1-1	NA	TGTGCCAGCAGCGGAAAAGCGGTGAACACTGAAGCTTTCTTT	CASSGKAVNTEAFF
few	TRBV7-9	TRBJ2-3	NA	TGTGCCAGCAGCCTAGCTGAGACATTAGTTCAGTATTTT	CASSLAETLVQYF